This T cell receptor (beta chain) was sequenced in a study of OX40 agonist ivuxolimab in advanced cancers. Profiled with immunoSEQ multiplex PCR; TCRdb holds only in-frame clones, not every one. The table lists roughly 73,000 clones, about nine tenths of them singletons. This CDR3 has 12 residues. Per germline, CDR1 KGHSY and CDR2 FQNENV. Germline trimming cut 4 bases from V and 12 bases from J; bases unmatched to any gene: 6. Study-level findings and limits: Patients who responded partially at 0.1-3.0 mg/kg showed clonal expansion ranking among the lowest.

About this clone itself: Antigen unknown.

V is TRBV16 and J is TRBJ1-5; 7 positions agree with TRBD1. The receptor's source is an adult with an advanced solid tumor such as melanoma, head and neck, liver or kidney cancer. Material: CD4+ or CD8+ T cells sorted from blood, obtained in a trial of the OX40 agonist ivuxolimab. CDR3 residues: CASSRTGVVQHF. DNA for the CDR3: TGTGCCAGCAGCCGCACAGGGGTGGTCCAGCATTTT.